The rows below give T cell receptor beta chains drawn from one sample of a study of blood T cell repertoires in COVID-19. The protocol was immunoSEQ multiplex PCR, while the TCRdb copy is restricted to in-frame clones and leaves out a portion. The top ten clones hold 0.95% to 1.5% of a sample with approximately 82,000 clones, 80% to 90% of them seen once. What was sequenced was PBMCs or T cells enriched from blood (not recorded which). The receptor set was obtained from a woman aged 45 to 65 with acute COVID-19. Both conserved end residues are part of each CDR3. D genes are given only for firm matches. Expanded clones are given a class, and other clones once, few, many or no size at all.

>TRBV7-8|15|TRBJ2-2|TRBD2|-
CASSLKRELPGELFF
TGTGCCAGCAGCTTAAAGCGGGAGCTGCCCGGGGAGCTGTTTTTT
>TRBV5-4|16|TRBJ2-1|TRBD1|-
CASSLGRDRVYNEQFF
TGTGCCAGCAGCTTGGGCCGGGACAGGGTGTATAATGAGCAGTTCTTC
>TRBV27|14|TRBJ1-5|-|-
CASSDRRGNQPQHF
TGTGCCAGTTCCGACAGGAGAGGAAATCAGCCCCAGCATTTT
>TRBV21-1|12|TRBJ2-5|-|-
CASRQVQETQYF
TGTGCCAGCAGACAGGTTCAAGAGACCCAGTACTTC
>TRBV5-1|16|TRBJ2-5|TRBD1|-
CASGRQDRGKGETQYF
TGCGCCAGCGGCAGACAGGACAGGGGGAAGGGGGAGACCCAGTACTTC
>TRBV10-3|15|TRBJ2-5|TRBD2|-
CATLNGGRFQETQYF
TGTGCCACTCTAAACGGCGGGAGGTTCCAAGAGACCCAGTACTTC
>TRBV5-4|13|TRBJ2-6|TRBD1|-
CASSRSGTGSETF
TGTGCCAGCAGCCGCTCCGGGACAGGATCCGAGACTTTC
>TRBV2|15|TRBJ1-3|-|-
CASSEQSGLTSTIYF
TGTGCCAGCAGTGAACAGTCGGGTCTCACCTCCACCATATATTTT
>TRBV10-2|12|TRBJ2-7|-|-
CASSVDNYEQYF
TGCGCCAGCAGTGTCGACAATTACGAGCAGTACTTC
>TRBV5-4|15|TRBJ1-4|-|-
CASSLYRAGNEKLFF
TGTGCCAGCAGCCTATACAGGGCAGGTAATGAAAAACTGTTTTTT
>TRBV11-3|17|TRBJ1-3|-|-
CASSLRTEFISGNTIYF
TGTGCCAGCAGCTTGCGGACAGAATTTATCTCTGGAAACACCATATATTTT
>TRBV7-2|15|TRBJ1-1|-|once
CASSLGRIMNTEAFF
TGTGCCAGCAGCTTAGGGCGGATTATGAACACTGAAGCTTTCTTT
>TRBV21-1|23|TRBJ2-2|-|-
CASSPLATRPGLAGDLGTGELFF
TGTGCCAGCAGCCCGCTGGCCACGCGACCGGGACTAGCGGGAGATCTGGGCACCGGGGAGCTGTTTTTT
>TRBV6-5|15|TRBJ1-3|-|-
CASSPPGKEGNTIYF
TGTGCCAGCAGTCCCCCAGGGAAGGAAGGAAACACCATATATTTT
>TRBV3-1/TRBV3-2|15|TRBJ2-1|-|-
CASSQRISSLNEQFF
TGTGCCAGCAGCCAAAGAATTTCTAGCCTTAATGAGCAGTTCTTC
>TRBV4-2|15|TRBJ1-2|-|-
CASSQELDNFYGYTF
TGTGCCAGCAGCCAAGAGCTCGACAACTTCTATGGCTACACCTTC
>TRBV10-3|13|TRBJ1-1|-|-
CAISLQGGTEAFF
TGTGCCATCAGTTTACAGGGCGGCACTGAAGCTTTCTTT
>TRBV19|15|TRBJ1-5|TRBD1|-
CASSPNDRGHQPQHF
TGTGCCAGTAGTCCTAACGACAGGGGTCATCAGCCCCAGCATTTT
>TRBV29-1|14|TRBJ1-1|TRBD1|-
CSAEGRTGTTEAFF
TGCAGCGCTGAGGGGAGGACAGGGACCACTGAAGCTTTCTTT
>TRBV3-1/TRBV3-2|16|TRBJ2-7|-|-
CASSQNPGSYSYEQYF
TGTGCCAGCAGCCAAAACCCGGGGAGCTACTCCTACGAGCAGTACTTC
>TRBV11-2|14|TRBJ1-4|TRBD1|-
CASSPTGVGEKLFF
TGTGCCAGCAGCCCCACAGGGGTCGGTGAAAAACTGTTTTTT
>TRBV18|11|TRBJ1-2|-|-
CASSFRDGYTF
TGTGCCAGCTCCTTCAGGGATGGCTACACCTTC
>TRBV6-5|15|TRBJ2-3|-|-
CASSYSRVATDTQYF
TGTGCCAGCAGTTACTCGAGGGTAGCCACAGATACGCAGTATTTT
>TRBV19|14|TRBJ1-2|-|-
CANPTTEKNYGYTF
TGTGCCAACCCGACGACGGAGAAGAACTATGGCTACACCTTC
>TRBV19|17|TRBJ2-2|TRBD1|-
CASSSPKGTVDTGELFF
TGTGCCAGTAGTTCCCCTAAAGGGACAGTAGACACCGGGGAGCTGTTTTTT
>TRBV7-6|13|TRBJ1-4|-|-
CASSLAPNEKLFF
TGTGCCAGCAGTCTGGCCCCTAATGAAAAACTGTTTTTT
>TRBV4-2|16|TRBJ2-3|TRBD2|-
CASSPGLAGNTDTQYF
TGTGCCAGCAGCCCAGGACTAGCGGGAAACACAGATACGCAGTATTTT
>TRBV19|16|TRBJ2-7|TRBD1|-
CASSRAGDRGRYEQYF
TGTGCCAGTAGTAGGGCAGGGGACAGGGGGAGGTACGAGCAGTACTTC
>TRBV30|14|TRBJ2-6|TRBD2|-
CAQGGATGANVLTF
TGTGCCCAGGGAGGGGCTACTGGGGCCAACGTCCTGACTTTC
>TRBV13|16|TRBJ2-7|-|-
CASTRGGLDSSYEQYF
TGTGCCAGCACCCGAGGAGGGCTCGATAGCTCCTACGAGCAGTACTTC
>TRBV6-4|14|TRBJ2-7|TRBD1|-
CASSVYRGSYEQYF
TGTGCCAGCAGTGTATACAGGGGGTCCTACGAGCAGTACTTC
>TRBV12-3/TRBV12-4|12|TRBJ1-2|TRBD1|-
CASSIGQDGYTF
TGTGCCAGCAGTATAGGACAGGATGGCTACACCTTC
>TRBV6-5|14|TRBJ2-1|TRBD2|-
CATKGLAGDNEQFF
TGTGCCACCAAGGGGCTAGCGGGAGACAATGAGCAGTTCTTC
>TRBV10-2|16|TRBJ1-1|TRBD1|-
CASSLGRGQGMTEAFF
TGCGCCAGCAGTCTTGGGAGGGGACAGGGGATGACTGAAGCTTTCTTT
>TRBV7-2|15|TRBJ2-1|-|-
CASSLIPGLHNEQFF
TGTGCCAGCAGCTTAATACCGGGACTTCACAATGAGCAGTTCTTC
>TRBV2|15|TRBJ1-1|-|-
CASSEAPTVRTEAFF
TGTGCCAGCAGTGAAGCTCCGACAGTGAGGACTGAAGCTTTCTTT
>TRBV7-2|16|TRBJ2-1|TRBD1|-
CASSPAPGTGVNEQFF
TGTGCCAGCAGCCCTGCCCCCGGGACAGGGGTCAATGAGCAGTTCTTC
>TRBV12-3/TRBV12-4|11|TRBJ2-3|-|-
CASSWRDTQYF
TGTGCCAGCAGTTGGCGGGATACGCAGTATTTT
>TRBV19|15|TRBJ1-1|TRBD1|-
CASNRGQGAKDEAFF
TGTGCCAGTAACCGGGGACAGGGGGCAAAGGATGAAGCTTTCTTT
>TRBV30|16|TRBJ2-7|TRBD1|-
CAWSVIPTGAGGEQYF
TGTGCCTGGAGTGTAATCCCCACAGGGGCTGGTGGCGAGCAGTACTTC
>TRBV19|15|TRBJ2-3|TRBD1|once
CASSMVGQGMDTQYF
TGTGCCAGTAGTATGGTGGGACAGGGGATGGATACGCAGTATTTT
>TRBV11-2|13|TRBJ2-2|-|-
CASSGRYTGELFF
TGTGCCAGCAGCGGGAGGTACACCGGGGAGCTGTTTTTT
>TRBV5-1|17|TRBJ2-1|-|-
CASSLVILGGFYNEQFF
TGCGCCAGCAGCTTGGTCATCCTAGGCGGATTTTACAATGAGCAGTTCTTC
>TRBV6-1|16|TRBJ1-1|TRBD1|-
CASSERDRSPGTEAFF
TGTGCCAGCAGTGAACGGGACAGATCCCCGGGGACTGAAGCTTTCTTT
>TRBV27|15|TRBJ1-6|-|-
CASSLSGRGGSPLHF
TGTGCCAGCAGTTTATCCGGCAGGGGTGGTTCACCCCTCCACTTT
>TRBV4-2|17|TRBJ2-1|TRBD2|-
CASSQGSSGRGYNEQFF
TGTGCCAGCAGCCAAGGTTCTAGCGGGAGAGGCTACAATGAGCAGTTCTTC